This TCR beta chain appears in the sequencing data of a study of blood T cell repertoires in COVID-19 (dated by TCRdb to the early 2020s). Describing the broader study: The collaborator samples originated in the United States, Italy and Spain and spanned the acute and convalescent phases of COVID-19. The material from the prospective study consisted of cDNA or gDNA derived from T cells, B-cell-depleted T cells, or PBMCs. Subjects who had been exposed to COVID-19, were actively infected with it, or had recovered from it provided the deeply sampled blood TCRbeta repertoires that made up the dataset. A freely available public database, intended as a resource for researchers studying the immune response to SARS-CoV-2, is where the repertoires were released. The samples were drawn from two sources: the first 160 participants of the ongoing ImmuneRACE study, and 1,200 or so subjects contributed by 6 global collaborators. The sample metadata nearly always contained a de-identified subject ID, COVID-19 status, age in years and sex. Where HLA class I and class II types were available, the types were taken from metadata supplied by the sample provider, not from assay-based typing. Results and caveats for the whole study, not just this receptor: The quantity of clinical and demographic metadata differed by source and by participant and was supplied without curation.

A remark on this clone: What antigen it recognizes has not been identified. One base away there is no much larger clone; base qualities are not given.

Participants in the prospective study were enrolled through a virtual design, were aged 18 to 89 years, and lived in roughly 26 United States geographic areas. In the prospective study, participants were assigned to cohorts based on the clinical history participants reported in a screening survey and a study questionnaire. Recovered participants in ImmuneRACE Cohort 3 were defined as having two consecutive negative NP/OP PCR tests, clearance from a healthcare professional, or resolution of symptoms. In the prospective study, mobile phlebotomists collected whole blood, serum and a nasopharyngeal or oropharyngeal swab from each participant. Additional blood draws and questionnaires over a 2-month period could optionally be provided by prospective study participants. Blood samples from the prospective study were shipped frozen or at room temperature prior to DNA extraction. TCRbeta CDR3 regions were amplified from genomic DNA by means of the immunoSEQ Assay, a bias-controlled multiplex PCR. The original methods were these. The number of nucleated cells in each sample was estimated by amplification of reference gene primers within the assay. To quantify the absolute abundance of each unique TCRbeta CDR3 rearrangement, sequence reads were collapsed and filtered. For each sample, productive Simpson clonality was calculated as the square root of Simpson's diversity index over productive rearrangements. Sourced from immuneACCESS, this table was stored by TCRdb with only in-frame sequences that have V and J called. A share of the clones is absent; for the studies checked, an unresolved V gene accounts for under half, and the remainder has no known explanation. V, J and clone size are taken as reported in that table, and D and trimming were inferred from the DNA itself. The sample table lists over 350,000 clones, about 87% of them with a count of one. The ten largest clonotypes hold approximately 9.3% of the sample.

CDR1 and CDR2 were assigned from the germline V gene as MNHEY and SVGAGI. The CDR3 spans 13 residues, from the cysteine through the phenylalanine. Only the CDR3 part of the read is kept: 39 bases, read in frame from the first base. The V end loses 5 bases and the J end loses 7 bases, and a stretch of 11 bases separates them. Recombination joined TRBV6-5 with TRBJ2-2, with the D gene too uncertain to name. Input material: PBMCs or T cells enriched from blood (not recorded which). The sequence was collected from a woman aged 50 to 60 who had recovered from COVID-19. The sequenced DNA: TGTGCCAGCAGTCGAGATTACGACGGGGAGCTGTTTTTT. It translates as CASSRDYDGELFF.